This entry describes one T cell receptor beta chain. Its cognate antigen has yet to be identified. No much larger clonotype is one base removed from it; base qualities were not supplied. Different DNA sequences within this sample yield the same CDR3. This record belongs to a study of T cell changes during pregnancy in multiple sclerosis (dated by TCRdb to about 2019). Looking at the study overall: The study examined how the T cell repertoire changed over the course of pregnancy in women with multiple sclerosis.

Libraries were constructed by the immunoSEQ multiplex PCR assay. Sourced from immuneACCESS, this table was stored by TCRdb with only in-frame sequences that have V and J called. A share of the clones is absent; for the studies checked, an unresolved V gene accounts for under half, and the remainder has no known explanation. Across this sample there are 55,000 to 85,000 clones, with around nine tenths seen only once. The ten largest clones capture 1.5% of the sample. The CDR3, from cysteine to phenylalanine, totals 16 residues. Only the CDR3 DNA stays, 48 bases, in frame from base 1. Germline trimming amounts to 4 bases on V and 1 base on J, with 5 as the count of junction bases outside the gene matches. CDR1 is given as SGHRS and CDR2 as YFSETQ, both from the germline V gene.

This sequence was found in a female donor with multiple sclerosis, enrolled in a pregnancy study. The rearrangement joined TRBV5-1 to TRBJ1-3, with 10 bases aligning to TRBD1. Source: peripheral blood, taken in the third trimester of pregnancy. The base sequence is TGCGCCAGCAGCCTGCGACAGGGGGCATCTGGAAACACCATATATTTT. It is translated as CASSLRQGASGNTIYF.